This T cell receptor beta chain was recovered during a study of control samples from healthy donors and cancer patients. Method: immunoSEQ multiplex PCR; TCRdb's copy keeps in-frame clones and lacks some. The sample lists roughly 76,000 clones, roughly 93% seen once, with about 1.3% in the top ten. This CDR3 is built from 14 residues. V lost 7 bases to trimming and J lost 5 bases; unmatched junction nucleotides: 8. Looked up from germline, CDR1 is SGHAT and CDR2 is FQNNGV. The J gene is TRBJ1-1, the V gene TRBV11-2; 9 bases map to TRBD1. The specimen was PBMCs. The TCR was taken from a woman between 35 and 50 years old with lung cancer. CDR3 bases: TGTGCCAGCACTTCGGACAGGGGTTTGACTGAAGCTTTCTTT. Translated: CASTSDRGLTEAFF.